These 23 T cell receptor beta chains were all obtained from the same sample, sequenced in a study of T-cell reconstitution after alpha-beta-depleted transplantation in children. It was with unique molecular identifiers that the TCRbeta library was prepared. One entry per CDR3 protein, called by TCRdb with MiXCR from the PCR reads. The table has around 230,000 distinct CDR3 sequences, approximately 17% seen once. Sequenced material: PBMCs, mostly from graft donor cells, taken 360 days after TCRalphabeta/CD19-depleted stem cell transplant. These receptors came from a male patient aged 2-10 years who had a stem cell transplant for acute lymphoblastic leukemia, so the T cells may come from the graft donor.

This clonotype was observed many times. The J gene is TRBJ2-3, the V gene TRBV10-2; the D call may be TRBD1 or TRBD2 (6 bases each). Trimming removed 6 bases from V and 4 bases from J, with 8 bases in between. CDR3 length: 12 residues. Looked up from germline, CDR1 is WSHSY and CDR2 is SAAADI. CDR3 DNA: TGCGCCAGCAGGGGGGGCGCAGATACGCAGTATTTT. Translated: CASRGGADTQYF.

The chain employs TRBV20-1 and TRBJ1-1; D possibly corresponds to TRBD1 (5 bases). This CDR3 spans 13 amino acids. V lost 4 bases to trimming and J lost 5 bases, with 14 bases between them. Germline V gene lookup returns CDR1 DFQATT and CDR2 SNEGSKA (reference sequence). CDR3 sequence: CSATEGWGTEAFF. The CDR3, as DNA: TGCAGTGCTACGGAGGGATGGGGGACTGAAGCTTTCTTT.

This clonotype turned up a few times. The chain has TRBV24-1 and TRBJ2-1; 11 bases are shared with TRBD2. V lost 3 bases, J lost 0 bases, and 6 bases stayed unmatched. The germline V gene encodes CDR1 KGHDR and CDR2 SFDVKD. The CDR3 contains 18 residues. The CDR3 sequence is CATSDATSGDSSYNEQFF. CDR3 nucleotides: TGTGCCACCAGTGATGCGACTAGCGGGGACAGCTCCTACAATGAGCAGTTCTTC.

The sample holds many counts of this clonotype. The J gene is TRBJ1-1, the V gene TRBV15, with D possibly TRBD1 on 5 matching bases. CDR3 length: 15 residues. Germline V gives CDR1 LNHNV, CDR2 YYDKDF (reference sequence). The V gene lost 4 bases and the J gene lost 3 bases, with 15 bases spanning the gap. The CDR3 sequence is CATSKWGQGDTEAFF. The CDR3 nucleotides are TGTGCCACCAGCAAATGGGGTCAAGGGGACACTGAAGCTTTCTTT.

This clonotype has more than one count but fewer than ten. V gene TRBV12-3 or TRBV12-4 combines with J gene TRBJ2-2, with D unclear. V lost 2 bases and J 3 bases, leaving 13 bases between the germline ends. This CDR3 has 16 residues. CDR3 sequence: CASSLHKNSYTGELFF. The CDR3 coding sequence is TGTGCCAGCAGTTTACACAAGAATTCTTACACCGGGGAGCTGTTTTTT.

The chain recombines TRBV10-3 with TRBJ2-1; 7 bases are a match to TRBD1. Germline assignment: CDR1 ENHRY and CDR2 SYGVKD. The CDR3 loop spans 15 amino acids. V was pared by 3 bases and J by 6 bases, with 8 bases of the junction left unmatched. The CDR3 DNA follows: TGTGCCATCAGTGACGAACAGGGGATGTTCAATGAGCAGTTCTTC. This translates into CAISDEQGMFNEQFF.

This clonotype was seen repeatedly, ten times or more. The CDR3 sequence is CASRRGAFWMNTEAFF. Here the CDR3 DNA reads TGTGCCAGCAGGCGGGGGGCTTTTTGGATGAACACTGAAGCTTTCTTT. The chain is built from TRBV27 and TRBJ1-1; TRBD1 is a possible D gene (6 bases). The CDR3 has 16 amino acids. Germline CDR1 reads MNHEY; CDR2 reads SMNVEV (reference sequence). The germline V and J ends were trimmed by 6 bases and 0 bases, with 17 bases remaining between them.

The chain carries TRBV3-1 and TRBJ2-2; no reliable D call. The CDR3 covers 15 residues. The V gene's germline CDR1 is LGHDT and CDR2 YNNKEL (reference sequence). The V and J ends lost 4 bases and 2 bases respectively, with 11 bases between them. The CDR3 loop is CASSPWAGNTGELFF. In DNA form, the CDR3 reads TGTGCCAGCAGCCCATGGGCTGGAAACACCGGGGAGCTGTTTTTT.

The rearrangement links TRBV10-3 to TRBJ2-3, with TRBD2 matching 9 bases. The CDR3 is 17 residues long. Trimming at V came to 11 bases and at J to 0 bases, leaving 15 bases not matched to a gene. Germline V gene lookup returns CDR1 ENHRY and CDR2 SYGVKD. CDR3 bases: TGTGCCCGATGGAGGGCGGGGGGGCCTCATAGCACAGATACGCAGTATTTT. Translating gives CARWRAGGPHSTDTQYF.

The chain joins TRBV11-2 to TRBJ2-2, with 7 positions matching TRBD1. CDR3 size: 16 residues. J gave up 0 bases and V 4 bases, and 5 bases lay outside the gene matches. Germline loops: CDR1 SGHAT, CDR2 FQNNGV. The CDR3 here is CASSSRTGANTGELFF. CDR3 in DNA: TGTGCCAGCAGCTCCCGGACAGGTGCGAACACCGGGGAGCTGTTTTTT.

The rearrangement joins TRBV29-1 to TRBJ2-3; no reliable D call. The V gene lost 6 bases and the J gene lost 6 bases, with 13 bases spanning the gap. The CDR3 extends over 12 amino acids. Germline loops: CDR1 SQVTM, CDR2 ANQGSEA. The CDR3 DNA reads as TGCAGCGTCAGTTCCCTGGGGGATACGCAGTATTTT. Translated: CSVSSLGDTQYF.

This clonotype appeared a few times. The CDR3 reads CASSLGFGAEGQPQHF. CDR3 nucleotide sequence: TGTGCCAGCAGCTTGGGGTTTGGGGCCGAGGGCCAGCCCCAGCATTTT. The rearrangement joins TRBV5-8 to TRBJ1-5; perhaps TRBD1 as D (5 bases). V was cut by 0 bases and J by 7 bases, with 17 bases left in between. CDR3 length equals 16 residues. Per germline, CDR1 SGHTS and CDR2 YDEGEE.

About this clonotype: This could be a read error, since a much larger clone is one nucleotide away. CDR3 DNA sequence: TGCTGTGCTAGAGGCCCGGGACTCGCGAGATTCAATGAGCAGTTCTTC. It encodes CCARGPGLARFNEQFF. The chain is built from TRBV20-1 and TRBJ2-1, with a tentative D call TRBD2 (6 bases). This CDR3 is 16 amino acids long. CDR1 is DFQATT, CDR2 SNEGSKA, per germline (reference sequence).

This clonotype turned up a few times. The CDR3 is CASGVNRDPANEQFF. The CDR3 region has the DNA TGCGCCAGCGGAGTCAACCGGGACCCGGCGAATGAGCAGTTCTTC. This chain uses TRBV5-1 with TRBJ2-1; D is tentatively TRBD1 or TRBD2 (5 bases each). The germline V and J ends were trimmed by 7 bases and 7 bases, with 21 bases remaining between them. The germline V gene has CDR1 SGHRS and CDR2 YFSETQ. The CDR3 runs to 15 residues.

The chain uses TRBV4-1 and TRBJ2-7, with D maybe TRBD1 (6 bases). The CDR3 runs to 14 residues. The germline gives CDR1 MGHRA, CDR2 YSYEKL. Trimming took 0 bases from V and 3 from J, leaving 9 bases between them. CDR3 in amino acids: CASSQDRDIYEQYF. CDR3 bases: TGCGCCAGCAGCCAAGACAGGGACATCTACGAGCAGTACTTC.

Only a few counts were recorded for this clonotype. The CDR3 coding sequence is TGCGCCAGCAGCTTTGAGGGACAGGGGCGTAATGAAAAACTGTTTTTT. It translates to CASSFEGQGRNEKLFF. The chain links TRBV5-1 to TRBJ1-4, with 10 bases that match TRBD1. After removal of 2 bases from V and 4 bases from J, the junction contained 5 bases not matched to a gene. Germline V gene data show CDR1 as SGHRS and CDR2 as YFSETQ. The CDR3 has 16 amino acids.

This chain links TRBV7-8 with TRBJ2-4; D may be TRBD2 (6 bases). The V end was cut by 5 bases, the J end by 9 bases, with 14 bases between. CDR1 and CDR2 from the germline V gene are SGHVS and FQNEAQ. The CDR3 contains 13 residues. The CDR3 region has the DNA TGTGCCAGCAGCGACGGCGGGGTCGGCATTCAGTACTTC. As protein: CASSDGGVGIQYF.

This clonotype was seen more than once but under ten times. The chain combines TRBV5-1 with TRBJ1-1; D ambiguous. Germline V gene data show CDR1 as SGHRS and CDR2 as YFSETQ. This CDR3 contains 14 residues. V lost 8 bases and J 4 bases, leaving 18 bases between the germline ends. The CDR3 DNA follows: TGCGCCAGTCTAATTACGGAGGGCAGCACTGAAGCTTTCTTT. Translated: CASLITEGSTEAFF.

This clonotype was counted a few times. The chain joins TRBV12-3 or TRBV12-4 to TRBJ2-5, with D perhaps TRBD2 (6 bases). The CDR3 covers 13 residues. Trimming pared 3 bases from V and 9 bases from J, leaving 14 bases between. This CDR3 reads CASSFSPGGAQYF. Written as DNA, the CDR3 is TGTGCCAGCAGTTTTAGCCCTGGAGGGGCCCAGTACTTC.

This clonotype occurred a few times. The chain is built from TRBV12-3 or TRBV12-4 and TRBJ1-1, with D uncertain. The CDR3 runs 13 residues. Trimming cost V 5 bases and J 8 bases, with 15 bases left between them. CDR3 coding DNA: TGTGCCAGCAGTCAGACCCCCGCTAGGGAAGCTTTCTTT. Amino acid sequence: CASSQTPAREAFF.

The V and J genes are TRBV10-3 and TRBJ2-5; D remains ambiguous. The length of the CDR3 is 12 residues. From germline, CDR1 is ENHRY and CDR2 SYGVKD. Trimming took off 2 bases at V and 2 bases at J, with 3 bases between the two ends. The CDR3: CAISEVQETQYF. CDR3 DNA sequence: TGTGCCATCAGTGAGGTTCAAGAGACCCAGTACTTC.

This clonotype was found a few times. This chain connects TRBV10-2 to TRBJ1-2; no clear D. Trimming left V 2 bases short and J 0 bases short, with 7 bases between. Germline V gene data show CDR1 as WSHSY and CDR2 as SAAADI. The CDR3 runs 14 residues. The CDR3 sequence: CASSERNSNYGYTF. CDR3 nucleotides: TGCGCCAGCAGTGAGAGAAATTCTAACTATGGCTACACCTTC.

This clonotype was seen a few times. This rearrangement joins TRBV7-2 to TRBJ2-5, with TRBD2 as a possible D gene (5 bases). CDR3 length: 12 residues. V was shortened by 9 bases and J by 4 bases, with 12 bases between the two germline ends. From germline, CDR1 is SGHTA and CDR2 FQGNSA. The CDR3 DNA reads as TGTGCCAGGAGGGTGGTCGGAGAGACCCAGTACTTC. Amino acid sequence: CARRVVGETQYF.